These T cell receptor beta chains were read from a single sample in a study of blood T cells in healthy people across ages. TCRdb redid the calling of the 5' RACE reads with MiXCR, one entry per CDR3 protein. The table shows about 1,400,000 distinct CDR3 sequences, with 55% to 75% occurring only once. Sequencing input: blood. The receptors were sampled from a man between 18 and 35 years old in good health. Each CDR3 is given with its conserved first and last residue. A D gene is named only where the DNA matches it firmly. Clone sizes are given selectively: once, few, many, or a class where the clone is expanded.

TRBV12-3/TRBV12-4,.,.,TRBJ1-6,TGTGCCAGCAGTTTTCAGGGAGCGAATTCACCCCTCCACTTT,CASSFQGANSPLHF
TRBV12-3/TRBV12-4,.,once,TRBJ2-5,TGTGCCAGCACCTCGACAGGGAGGATGGCAGGCGAGACCCAGTACTTC,CASTSTGRMAGETQYF
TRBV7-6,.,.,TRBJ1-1,TGTGCCAGCAGCGAAAATACAGGGTTCACTGAAGCTTTCTTT,CASSENTGFTEAFF
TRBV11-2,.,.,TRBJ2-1,TGTGCCAGCAGCTTAAGGTTCGTAGGACCCTTCGATGAGCAGTTCTTC,CASSLRFVGPFDEQFF
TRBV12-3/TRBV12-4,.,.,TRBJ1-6,TGTGCCAGCGGCATAGAGGATCCACCCCTCCACTTT,CASGIEDPPLHF
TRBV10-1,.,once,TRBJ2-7,TGCGCCAGCAGTCCAACTGAACGGGGACCTCCGTACTTC,CASSPTERGPPYF
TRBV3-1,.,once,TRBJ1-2,TGTGCCAGCAGCCAAGAGTCCCAGGTCCTCAGCTATGGCTACACCTTC,CASSQESQVLSYGYTF
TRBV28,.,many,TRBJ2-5,TGTGCCTCACAGGGTCTAGGGGAGACCCAGTACTTC,CASQGLGETQYF
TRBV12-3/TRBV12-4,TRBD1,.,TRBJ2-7,TGTGCCAGCAGTGCTTCAGAACAGGGGGGCGAGCAGTACTTC,CASSASEQGGEQYF
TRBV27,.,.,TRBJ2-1,TGTGCCAGCAGTTTAGGGTATGGGAAGCGGAGCTCCTACAATGAGCAGTTCTTC,CASSLGYGKRSSYNEQFF
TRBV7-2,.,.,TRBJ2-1,TGTGCCAGCAGCTTAGACCCCAGCAATGAGCAGTTGTTC,CASSLDPSNEQLF
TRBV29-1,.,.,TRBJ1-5,TGCAGCGTTGTTGGGGCACAGGATCAGCCCCAGCATTTT,CSVVGAQDQPQHF
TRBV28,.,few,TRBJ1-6,TGTGCCAGCAGTTTATCAGGGTTGTCACCCCTCCACTTT,CASSLSGLSPLHF
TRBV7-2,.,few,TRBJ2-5,TGTGCCAGCAGCGTAGATGGCGGGAAGACCCAGTACTTC,CASSVDGGKTQYF
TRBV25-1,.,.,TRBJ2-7,TGTGCCAGCATAGGGCTAAGCTACGAGCAGTACTTC,CASIGLSYEQYF
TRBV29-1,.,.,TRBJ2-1,TGCAGCGTTGACCTCCCGGTTGGGCAGTTCTTC,CSVDLPVGQFF
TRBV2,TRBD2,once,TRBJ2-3,TGTGCCAGCACCACTAGACTAGCGGGAGGGCTGTCGGATACGCAGTATTTT,CASTTRLAGGLSDTQYF
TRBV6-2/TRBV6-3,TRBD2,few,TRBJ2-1,TGTGCCAGCAGTCATGAGGGCGATAGCGGGAGGTGGCATGAGCAGTTCTTC,CASSHEGDSGRWHEQFF
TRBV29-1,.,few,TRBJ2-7,TGCAGCGTGTATCTAGGGCCTCCCTACGAGCAGTACTTC,CSVYLGPPYEQYF
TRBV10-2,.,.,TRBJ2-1,TGTGCCAGCAGTGAGGGGTCAAGCTCCTACAATGAGCAGTTCTTC,CASSEGSSSYNEQFF
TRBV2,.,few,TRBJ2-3,TGTGCCAGCAGTGTCCCACTAAGACAGCCTGGCACAGATACGCAGTATTTT,CASSVPLRQPGTDTQYF
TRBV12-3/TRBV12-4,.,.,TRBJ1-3,TGTGCCAGCAGCCCGGGCTACTCTGGAAACACCATATATTTT,CASSPGYSGNTIYF
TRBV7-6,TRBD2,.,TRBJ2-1,TGTGCCAGCAGCCCCGACCCGGGGGGGGATTACAATGAGCAGTTCTTC,CASSPDPGGDYNEQFF
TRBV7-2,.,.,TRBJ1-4,TGTGCCAGCAGCTTAATGGGGGATGATGAAAAACTGTTTTTT,CASSLMGDDEKLFF
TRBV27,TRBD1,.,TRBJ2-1,TGTGCCAGCAACTTTGCAGGGGGCAATGAGCAGTTCTTC,CASNFAGGNEQFF
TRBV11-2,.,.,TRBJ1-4,TGTGCCAGCAGCTTTTTCTGGGCGGAGAGACCAACTAATGAAAAACTGTTTTTT,CASSFFWAERPTNEKLFF
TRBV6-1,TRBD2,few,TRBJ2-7,TGTGCCAGTGATAGCGGGGGGCTCTCCTACGAGCAGTACTTC,CASDSGGLSYEQYF
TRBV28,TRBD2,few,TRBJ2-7,TGTGCCAGCAGGTTCCTAGCGGGGGGGCGCGAGCAGTACTTC,CASRFLAGGREQYF
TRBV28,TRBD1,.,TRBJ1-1,TGTGCCAGCAGTTTACCCAGGGGGGGATCCAACACTGAAGCTTTCTTT,CASSLPRGGSNTEAFF
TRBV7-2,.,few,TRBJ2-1,TGTGCCAGCAGCTTAGAACAGGCCTACAATGAGCAGTTCTTC,CASSLEQAYNEQFF
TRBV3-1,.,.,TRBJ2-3,TGTGCCAGCAGCCAATACCCGCAGGCCACCGGCACAGATACGCAGTATTTT,CASSQYPQATGTDTQYF
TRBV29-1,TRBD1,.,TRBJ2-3,TGCAGCGTTGAAAGGGGGACAGGGGGCCCAGATACGCAGTATTTT,CSVERGTGGPDTQYF
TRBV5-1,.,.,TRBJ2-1,TGCGCCAGCAGCTTCGGGCCTGCTGACGATGAGCAGTTCTTC,CASSFGPADDEQFF
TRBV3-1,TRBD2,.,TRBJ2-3,TGTGCCAGCAGCCAAGGCCCTCATGTTAGCGGGAGTTTCACAGATACGCAGTATTTT,CASSQGPHVSGSFTDTQYF
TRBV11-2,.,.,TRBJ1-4,TGTGCCAGCAGCGACGAGGGAATTCGGGTTGAAAAACTGTTTTTT,CASSDEGIRVEKLFF
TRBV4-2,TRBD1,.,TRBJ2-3,TGTGCCAGCAGCCAACCCCACGGGACAGATGACACAGATACGCAGTATTTT,CASSQPHGTDDTDTQYF
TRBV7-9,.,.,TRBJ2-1,TGTGCCAGCAACAGCATCAGGGTTTTCTACAATGAGCAGTTCTTC,CASNSIRVFYNEQFF
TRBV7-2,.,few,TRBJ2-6,TGTGCCAGCAGCCTAAGATCCCAGGGTTTGGACTCTGGGGCCAACGTCCTGACTTTC,CASSLRSQGLDSGANVLTF
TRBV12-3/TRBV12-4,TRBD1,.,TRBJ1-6,TGTGCCAGCAAGAGGACAGGGGGCTCACCCCTCCACTTT,CASKRTGGSPLHF
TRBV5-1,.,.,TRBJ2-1,TGCGCCAGCAGCTTGCACGATGAGCAGTTCTTC,CASSLHDEQFF
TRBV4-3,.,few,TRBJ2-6,TGCGCCAGCAGCCAAGATTCCCTGGCCATGGTCGGGGCCAACGTCCTGACTTTC,CASSQDSLAMVGANVLTF
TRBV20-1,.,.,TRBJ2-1,TGCAGTGGATCGGGAGTGGGGAGCTCCTACAATGAGCAGTTCTTC,CSGSGVGSSYNEQFF
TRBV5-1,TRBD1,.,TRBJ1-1,TGCGCCAGCAGCAGGGATTTGGGACAGTATGAAGCTTTCTTT,CASSRDLGQYEAFF
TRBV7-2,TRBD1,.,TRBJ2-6,TGTGCCAGCAGCTTCAACAGGGGTGGTGGGGCCAACGTCCTGACTTTC,CASSFNRGGGANVLTF
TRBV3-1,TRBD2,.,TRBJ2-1,TGTGCCAGCAGCCATCGCGGGGGGTACACGGATGAGCAGTTCTTC,CASSHRGGYTDEQFF